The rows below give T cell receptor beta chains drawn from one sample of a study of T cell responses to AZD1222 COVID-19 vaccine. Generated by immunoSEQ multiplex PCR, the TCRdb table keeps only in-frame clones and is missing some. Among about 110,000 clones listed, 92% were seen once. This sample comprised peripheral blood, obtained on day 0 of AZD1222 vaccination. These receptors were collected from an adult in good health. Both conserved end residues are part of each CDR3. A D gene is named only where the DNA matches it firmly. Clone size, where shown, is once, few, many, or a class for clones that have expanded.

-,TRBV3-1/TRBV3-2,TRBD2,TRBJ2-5,CASSHAGGETQYF,TGTGCCAGCAGCCACGCGGGAGGGGAGACCCAGTACTTC
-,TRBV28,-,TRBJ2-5,CASSSPGGPGETQYF,TGTGCCAGCAGTTCCCCGGGGGGCCCTGGGGAGACCCAGTACTTC
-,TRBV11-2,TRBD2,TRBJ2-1,CASSLRIAGEKSNEQFF,TGTGCCAGCAGCTTAAGAATAGCGGGAGAGAAGAGCAATGAGCAGTTCTTC
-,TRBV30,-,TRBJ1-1,CAWSYAGGTTEAFF,TGTGCCTGGAGTTACGCCGGGGGGACCACTGAAGCTTTCTTT
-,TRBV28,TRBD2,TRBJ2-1,CASSSLAGGSYNEQFF,TGTGCCAGCAGCTCCCTAGCGGGAGGGTCCTACAATGAGCAGTTCTTC
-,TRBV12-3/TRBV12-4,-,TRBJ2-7,CASSFAGPYEQYF,TGTGCCAGCAGTTTCGCCGGGCCCTACGAGCAGTACTTC
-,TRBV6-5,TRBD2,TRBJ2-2,CASSSGAGVTGELFF,TGTGCCAGCAGTTCCGGGGCGGGGGTCACCGGGGAGCTGTTTTTT
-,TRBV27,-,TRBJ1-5,CASSSGQDNQPQHF,TGTGCCAGCAGTTCAGGCCAGGATAATCAGCCCCAGCATTTT
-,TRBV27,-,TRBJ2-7,CASSLLGYGSEQYF,TGTGCCAGCAGTTTATTAGGGTACGGGAGTGAGCAGTACTTC
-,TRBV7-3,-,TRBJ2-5,CASSLGGGVETQYF,TGTGCCAGCAGCTTAGGAGGGGGCGTTGAGACCCAGTACTTC
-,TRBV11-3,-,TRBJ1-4,CASSPEGSANEKLFF,TGTGCCAGCAGCCCGGAGGGTTCAGCTAATGAAAAACTGTTTTTT
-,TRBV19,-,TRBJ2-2,CASSPQGSGELFF,TGTGCCAGTAGCCCCCAGGGTTCCGGGGAGCTGTTTTTT
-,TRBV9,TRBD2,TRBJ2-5,CASSPRGVAGGETQYF,TGTGCCAGCAGCCCCCGGGGGGTAGCGGGGGGAGAGACCCAGTACTTC
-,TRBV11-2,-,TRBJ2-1,CASSIGREPNEQFF,TGTGCCAGCAGCATCGGCCGGGAACCCAATGAGCAGTTCTTC
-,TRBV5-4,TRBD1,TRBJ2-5,CASSLAPDRQETQYF,TGTGCCAGCAGCTTGGCACCGGACAGGCAAGAGACCCAGTACTTC
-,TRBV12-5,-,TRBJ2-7,CASGLVLGGYEQYF,TGTGCTAGTGGTTTGGTACTGGGGGGCTACGAGCAGTACTTC
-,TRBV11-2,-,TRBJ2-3,CASSLGPATDTQYF,TGTGCCAGCAGCTTAGGGCCCGCCACAGATACGCAGTATTTT
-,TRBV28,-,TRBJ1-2,CASSWSRNYGYTF,TGTGCCAGCAGTTGGTCGCGTAACTATGGCTACACCTTC
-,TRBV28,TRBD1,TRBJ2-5,CASTPDRGLMETQYF,TGTGCCAGCACCCCGGACAGGGGGCTTATGGAGACCCAGTACTTC
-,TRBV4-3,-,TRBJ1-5,CASSQDSRPNQPQHF,TGCGCCAGCAGCCAAGATTCGCGCCCAAATCAGCCCCAGCATTTT
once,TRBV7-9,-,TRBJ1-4,CASRSGGSSEKLFF,TGTGCCAGCAGATCTGGGGGGAGCAGTGAAAAACTGTTTTTT
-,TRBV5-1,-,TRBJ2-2,CASSLGGANTGELFF,TGCGCCAGCAGCTTGGGCGGCGCGAACACCGGGGAGCTGTTTTTT
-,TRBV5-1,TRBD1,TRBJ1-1,CASSWDRSNTEAFF,TGCGCCAGCAGCTGGGACAGGTCGAACACTGAAGCTTTCTTT
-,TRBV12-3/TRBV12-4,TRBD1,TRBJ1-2,CASSLAGQLYTF,TGTGCCAGCAGTTTAGCGGGACAGCTTTACACCTTC
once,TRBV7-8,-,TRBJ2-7,CASSPAGLKQYF,TGTGCCAGCAGCCCCGCCGGGTTGAAGCAGTACTTC
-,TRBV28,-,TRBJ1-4,CASSPQREKLFF,TGTGCCAGCAGTCCCCAACGAGAAAAACTGTTTTTT
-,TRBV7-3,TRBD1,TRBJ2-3,CASSLRQGFTDTQYF,TGTGCCAGCAGCCTTCGACAGGGTTTCACAGATACGCAGTATTTT
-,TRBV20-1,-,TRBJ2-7,CSARVAEQYF,TGCAGTGCTAGAGTTGCAGAGCAGTACTTC
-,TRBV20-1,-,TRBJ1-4,CSASVEFNEKLFF,TGCAGTGCTAGTGTTGAATTTAATGAAAAACTGTTTTTT
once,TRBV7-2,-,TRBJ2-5,CASSKQGGGPQETQYF,TGTGCCAGCAGCAAGCAGGGCGGCGGGCCCCAAGAGACCCAGTACTTC
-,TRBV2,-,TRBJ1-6,CASRVTGPNNSPLHF,TGTGCCAGCAGGGTCACAGGACCCAATAATTCACCCCTCCACTTT
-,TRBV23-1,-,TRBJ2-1,CASSQCQGGSYNEQFF,TGCGCCAGCAGTCAATGCCAGGGGGGCTCCTACAATGAGCAGTTCTTC
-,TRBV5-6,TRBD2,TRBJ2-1,CASSRLAGGTYNEQFF,TGTGCCAGCAGCCGACTAGCGGGGGGGACTTACAATGAGCAGTTCTTC
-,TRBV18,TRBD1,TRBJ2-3,CASSDRGRGDTQYF,TGTGCCAGCTCGGACAGGGGGCGCGGGGATACGCAGTATTTT
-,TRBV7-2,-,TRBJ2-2,CASTLFGNTNTGELFF,TGTGCCAGCACCCTATTCGGGAACACGAACACCGGGGAGCTGTTTTTT
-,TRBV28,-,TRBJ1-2,CASSLFGQNYGYTF,TGTGCCAGCAGTTTATTCGGACAGAACTATGGCTACACCTTC
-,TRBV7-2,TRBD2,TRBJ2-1,CASNPSGGREDEQFF,TGTGCCAGCAACCCCAGTGGCGGGAGAGAAGATGAGCAGTTCTTC
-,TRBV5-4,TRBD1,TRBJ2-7,CASSLDRGHEQYF,TGTGCCAGCAGCTTGGACAGGGGTCACGAGCAGTACTTC
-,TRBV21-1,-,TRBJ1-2,CASSKEGQAGNYGYTF,TGTGCCAGCAGCAAAGAGGGACAGGCGGGGAACTATGGCTACACCTTC
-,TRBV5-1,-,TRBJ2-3,CASSLTSRGTDTQYF,TGCGCCAGCAGCTTGACTAGTCGGGGAACAGATACGCAGTATTTT
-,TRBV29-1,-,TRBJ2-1,CSVETGSHNEQFF,TGCAGCGTTGAAACCGGGAGTCATAATGAGCAGTTCTTC
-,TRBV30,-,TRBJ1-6,CAWTSTSYNSPLHF,TGTGCCTGGACATCAACCTCCTATAATTCACCCCTCCACTTT
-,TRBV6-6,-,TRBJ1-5,CASSYGWRFQPQHF,TGTGCCAGCAGTTACGGCTGGCGGTTTCAGCCCCAGCATTTT
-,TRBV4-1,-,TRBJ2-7,CASSPGTGTYEQYF,TGCGCCAGCAGCCCCGGGACTGGTACCTACGAGCAGTACTTC
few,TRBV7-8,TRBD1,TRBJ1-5,CASSLMGQGINQPQHF,TGTGCCAGCAGCTTAATGGGACAGGGTATCAATCAGCCCCAGCATTTT
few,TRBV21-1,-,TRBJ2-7,CASSKAQGQGYEQYF,TGTGCCAGCAGCAAAGCTCAGGGGCAGGGCTACGAGCAGTACTTC
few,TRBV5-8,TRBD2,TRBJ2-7,CASSQSGRAPWGQYF,TGTGCCAGCAGCCAAAGCGGGAGGGCACCTTGGGGGCAGTACTTC
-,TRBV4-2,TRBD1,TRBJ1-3,CASSQDRGNSGNTIYF,TGTGCCAGCAGCCAAGACAGGGGGAATTCTGGAAACACCATATATTTT
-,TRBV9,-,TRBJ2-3,CASSHPRDSSTDTQYF,TGTGCCAGCAGCCATCCCCGGGACTCGAGCACAGATACGCAGTATTTT
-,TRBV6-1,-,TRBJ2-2,CASSERFQGGGELFF,TGTGCCAGCAGTGAACGGTTCCAGGGTGGCGGGGAGCTGTTTTTT
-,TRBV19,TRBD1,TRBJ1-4,CASSWTGGSEKLFF,TGTGCCAGCTCTTGGACAGGGGGGTCTGAAAAACTGTTTTTT
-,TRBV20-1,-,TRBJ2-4,CSASRGATSNIQYF,TGCAGTGCTAGTCGGGGTGCGACTTCAAACATTCAGTACTTC